This is a list of T cell receptor beta chains from one sample in a study of blood T cell repertoires in COVID-19. The table came from immunoSEQ multiplex PCR; TCRdb's copy has only in-frame clones and leaves some out. Among about 150,000 clones listed, around 80% were seen once. Specimen: PBMCs or T cells enriched from blood (not recorded which). These receptors all stem from a man aged 45 to 65 who had recovered from COVID-19. CDR3s include the opening cysteine and the closing phenylalanine or tryptophan. Each record gives: CDR3 protein, CDR3 DNA, V gene, clone size, J gene, D gene. The D gene is left open where the match is weak. A row's size may be missing; if present it is once, few, many or a size class.

cdr3_aa: CSARDFPKLFF; cdr3_nt: TGCAGTGCCAGGGACTTTCCAAAACTGTTTTTT; v_call: TRBV20-1; clone_size: NA; j_call: TRBJ1-4; d_call: NA
cdr3_aa: CATEREQSNQPQHF; cdr3_nt: TGTGCCACCGAGAGGGAACAAAGCAATCAGCCCCAGCATTTT; v_call: TRBV10-3; clone_size: NA; j_call: TRBJ1-5; d_call: NA
cdr3_aa: CASSAVRDNSYEQYF; cdr3_nt: TGTGCCAGCAGCGCCGTCCGGGACAACTCCTACGAGCAGTACTTC; v_call: TRBV5-4; clone_size: few; j_call: TRBJ2-7; d_call: NA
cdr3_aa: CASSSGRAYEQYF; cdr3_nt: TGTGCCAGCAGCTCTGGGAGGGCCTACGAGCAGTACTTC; v_call: TRBV11-1; clone_size: once; j_call: TRBJ2-7; d_call: TRBD2
cdr3_aa: CASSPGDRGMNTEAFF; cdr3_nt: TGTGCCAGCTCACCAGGGGACAGGGGCATGAACACTGAAGCTTTCTTT; v_call: TRBV18; clone_size: NA; j_call: TRBJ1-1; d_call: TRBD1
cdr3_aa: CASSYRAERTDTQYF; cdr3_nt: TGTGCCAGCAGTTACAGGGCTGAGAGGACAGATACGCAGTATTTT; v_call: TRBV4-2; clone_size: NA; j_call: TRBJ2-3; d_call: NA
cdr3_aa: CASILGQEYNEQFF; cdr3_nt: TGTGCCAGCATCCTGGGACAGGAATACAATGAGCAGTTCTTC; v_call: TRBV2; clone_size: NA; j_call: TRBJ2-1; d_call: TRBD1
cdr3_aa: CASSLAGQGETQYF; cdr3_nt: TGCGCCAGCAGCTTGGCGGGACAGGGGGAGACCCAGTACTTC; v_call: TRBV5-1; clone_size: NA; j_call: TRBJ2-5; d_call: TRBD1
cdr3_aa: CASSYGGPLRPEQFF; cdr3_nt: TGTGCCAGCAGTTACGGAGGCCCCCTCCGCCCTGAGCAGTTCTTC; v_call: TRBV6-2/TRBV6-3; clone_size: NA; j_call: TRBJ2-1; d_call: NA
cdr3_aa: CASSPGTRGNIQYF; cdr3_nt: TGTGCCAGCTCACCGGGGACTAGGGGCAACATTCAGTACTTC; v_call: TRBV18; clone_size: NA; j_call: TRBJ2-4; d_call: TRBD2
cdr3_aa: CASSISGTGNYGYTF; cdr3_nt: TGTGCCAGTAGTATCTCCGGGACAGGGAACTATGGCTACACCTTC; v_call: TRBV19; clone_size: NA; j_call: TRBJ1-2; d_call: TRBD1
cdr3_aa: CASSPGQNLNYGYTF; cdr3_nt: TGCGCCAGCAGCCCTGGACAGAATTTAAACTACGGCTACACCTTC; v_call: TRBV4-1; clone_size: NA; j_call: TRBJ1-2; d_call: NA
cdr3_aa: CSASGQAEAFF; cdr3_nt: TGCAGTGCTAGCGGACAGGCCGAGGCTTTCTTT; v_call: TRBV20-1; clone_size: NA; j_call: TRBJ1-1; d_call: TRBD1
cdr3_aa: CAWRTGVGYTF; cdr3_nt: TGTGCCTGGAGGACAGGGGTTGGCTACACCTTC; v_call: TRBV30; clone_size: NA; j_call: TRBJ1-2; d_call: TRBD1
cdr3_aa: CASSVQSGGYTGELFF; cdr3_nt: TGTGCCAGCAGCGTACAAAGCGGGGGGTACACCGGGGAGCTGTTTTTT; v_call: TRBV9; clone_size: NA; j_call: TRBJ2-2; d_call: TRBD2
cdr3_aa: CASSQEGQGGNQPQHF; cdr3_nt: TGCGCCAGCAGCCAAGAGGGACAGGGCGGCAATCAGCCCCAGCATTTT; v_call: TRBV4-1; clone_size: few; j_call: TRBJ1-5; d_call: TRBD1
cdr3_aa: CASSFPSGDSEAFF; cdr3_nt: TGTGCCAGCAGCTTTCCCAGCGGAGATTCTGAAGCTTTCTTT; v_call: TRBV5-4; clone_size: NA; j_call: TRBJ1-1; d_call: NA
cdr3_aa: CASILRQFSSGANVLTF; cdr3_nt: TGTGCCAGCATCCTTCGACAGTTCAGCTCTGGGGCCAACGTCCTGACTTTC; v_call: TRBV7-2; clone_size: NA; j_call: TRBJ2-6; d_call: NA
cdr3_aa: CASTRTGGTDTQYF; cdr3_nt: TGTGCCAGCACCCGGACAGGGGGGACAGATACGCAGTATTTT; v_call: TRBV5-4; clone_size: NA; j_call: TRBJ2-3; d_call: TRBD1
cdr3_aa: CASSASGYGYTF; cdr3_nt: TGTGCCAGCAGCGCCTCGGGGTATGGCTACACCTTC; v_call: TRBV2; clone_size: NA; j_call: TRBJ1-2; d_call: NA
cdr3_aa: CASSLGVGQFHSPLHF; cdr3_nt: TGTGCCAGCAGCTTAGGGGTTGGACAGTTTCATTCACCCCTCCACTTT; v_call: TRBV7-6; clone_size: NA; j_call: TRBJ1-6; d_call: NA
cdr3_aa: CAWNTGTGREKLFF; cdr3_nt: TGTGCCTGGAATACCGGGACAGGGCGCGAAAAACTGTTTTTT; v_call: TRBV30; clone_size: NA; j_call: TRBJ1-4; d_call: TRBD1
cdr3_aa: CASERSDTEAFF; cdr3_nt: TGTGCCAGCGAGAGGTCGGACACTGAAGCTTTCTTT; v_call: TRBV7-9; clone_size: NA; j_call: TRBJ1-1; d_call: NA
cdr3_aa: CASSRDRGVYNEQFF; cdr3_nt: TGTGCCAGCTCACGGGACAGGGGGGTTTACAATGAGCAGTTCTTC; v_call: TRBV18; clone_size: NA; j_call: TRBJ2-1; d_call: TRBD1
cdr3_aa: CASSHSGGADTQYF; cdr3_nt: TGTGCCAGCAGCCATAGCGGGGGGGCCGATACGCAGTATTTT; v_call: TRBV7-3; clone_size: NA; j_call: TRBJ2-3; d_call: TRBD2
cdr3_aa: CAISQVLLSGNTIYF; cdr3_nt: TGTGCCATCAGCCAGGTCCTTCTCTCTGGAAACACCATATATTTT; v_call: TRBV10-3; clone_size: once; j_call: TRBJ1-3; d_call: NA
cdr3_aa: CASSWGQGAGQPQHF; cdr3_nt: TGTGCCAGCAGTTGGGGACAGGGGGCGGGTCAGCCCCAGCATTTT; v_call: TRBV6-6; clone_size: NA; j_call: TRBJ1-5; d_call: TRBD1
cdr3_aa: CASSPPGNSPLHF; cdr3_nt: TGTGCCAGCAGCCCCCCAGGGAATTCACCCCTCCACTTT; v_call: TRBV7-9; clone_size: NA; j_call: TRBJ1-6; d_call: NA
cdr3_aa: CASSPGTENTEAFF; cdr3_nt: TGTGCCAGCAGTCCGGGAACCGAAAACACTGAAGCTTTCTTT; v_call: TRBV7-9; clone_size: NA; j_call: TRBJ1-1; d_call: NA
cdr3_aa: CASSLAVGTNTGELFF; cdr3_nt: TGTGCCAGCAGCTTAGCGGTAGGGACAAACACCGGGGAGCTGTTTTTT; v_call: TRBV7-8; clone_size: once; j_call: TRBJ2-2; d_call: NA
cdr3_aa: CASSLADQGETNYGYTF; cdr3_nt: TGTGCCAGCAGCTTAGCTGATCAAGGGGAAACTAACTATGGCTACACCTTC; v_call: TRBV7-9; clone_size: NA; j_call: TRBJ1-2; d_call: NA
cdr3_aa: CASSRGGGQFSYEQYF; cdr3_nt: TGTGCCAGTAGCCGGGGGGGAGGACAGTTCTCCTACGAGCAGTACTTC; v_call: TRBV19; clone_size: NA; j_call: TRBJ2-7; d_call: TRBD2
cdr3_aa: CASSSTTGGNTGELFF; cdr3_nt: TGTGCCAGCAGTTCTACGACAGGGGGCAACACCGGGGAGCTGTTTTTT; v_call: TRBV6-2/TRBV6-3; clone_size: NA; j_call: TRBJ2-2; d_call: TRBD1
cdr3_aa: CASSLVGTSGTFNEQYF; cdr3_nt: TGCGCCAGCAGCTTGGTTGGGACTAGCGGCACATTTAACGAGCAGTACTTC; v_call: TRBV5-1; clone_size: once; j_call: TRBJ2-7; d_call: TRBD2
cdr3_aa: CSVDAGSYGYTF; cdr3_nt: TGCAGCGTTGATGCCGGGAGCTATGGCTACACCTTC; v_call: TRBV29-1; clone_size: few; j_call: TRBJ1-2; d_call: NA
cdr3_aa: CASSRTGAHYGYTF; cdr3_nt: TGTGCCAGCAGTAGGACAGGGGCCCACTATGGCTACACCTTC; v_call: TRBV6-5; clone_size: few; j_call: TRBJ1-2; d_call: TRBD1
cdr3_aa: CASSSTGTANYGYTF; cdr3_nt: TGTGCCAGCAGTTCAACCGGGACAGCTAACTATGGCTACACCTTC; v_call: TRBV11-2; clone_size: NA; j_call: TRBJ1-2; d_call: TRBD1
cdr3_aa: CASSQDSEGRYSPLHF; cdr3_nt: TGCGCCAGCAGCCAAGATTCCGAAGGGAGATATTCACCCCTCCACTTT; v_call: TRBV4-1; clone_size: NA; j_call: TRBJ1-6; d_call: NA
cdr3_aa: CASSKSAYNEQFF; cdr3_nt: TGTGCCAGCAGCAAATCTGCGTACAATGAGCAGTTCTTC; v_call: TRBV13; clone_size: few; j_call: TRBJ2-1; d_call: NA
cdr3_aa: CASSPGQMNTEAFF; cdr3_nt: TGTGCCAGCAGTCCTGGACAGATGAACACTGAAGCTTTCTTT; v_call: TRBV7-6; clone_size: NA; j_call: TRBJ1-1; d_call: NA
cdr3_aa: CASSQSHLQRGETTGELFF; cdr3_nt: TGCGCCAGCAGTCAATCCCACCTTCAGCGGGGGGAGACCACCGGGGAGCTGTTTTTT; v_call: TRBV23-1; clone_size: NA; j_call: TRBJ2-2; d_call: TRBD2
cdr3_aa: CASSLTGRRAEKLFF; cdr3_nt: TGTGCCAGCAGTTTGACAGGGCGGCGGGCTGAAAAACTGTTTTTT; v_call: TRBV5-6; clone_size: NA; j_call: TRBJ1-4; d_call: TRBD1
cdr3_aa: CATREGTSGGRPYEQYF; cdr3_nt: TGTGCCACCAGAGAAGGGACTAGCGGGGGTCGACCCTACGAGCAGTACTTC; v_call: TRBV24-1; clone_size: NA; j_call: TRBJ2-7; d_call: TRBD2
cdr3_aa: CASSLWADLYGYTF; cdr3_nt: TGTGCCAGCAGCTTGTGGGCAGACCTCTATGGCTACACCTTC; v_call: TRBV5-4; clone_size: once; j_call: TRBJ1-2; d_call: NA
cdr3_aa: CASSHTVGSYNSPLHF; cdr3_nt: TGTGCCAGCAGCCACACAGTTGGCTCCTATAATTCACCCCTCCACTTT; v_call: TRBV3-1/TRBV3-2; clone_size: NA; j_call: TRBJ1-6; d_call: NA
cdr3_aa: CASSLFEGQGSTDTQYF; cdr3_nt: TGCGCCAGCAGCTTGTTTGAGGGACAGGGAAGCACAGATACGCAGTATTTT; v_call: TRBV5-1; clone_size: NA; j_call: TRBJ2-3; d_call: TRBD1
cdr3_aa: CASSLRRLAGGGTDTQYF; cdr3_nt: TGTGCCAGCAGCTTGCGTCGACTAGCGGGGGGAGGGACAGATACGCAGTATTTT; v_call: TRBV5-6; clone_size: few; j_call: TRBJ2-3; d_call: TRBD2
cdr3_aa: CASSRGTGSEKLFF; cdr3_nt: TGCGCCAGCAGCCGAGGGACAGGGTCTGAAAAACTGTTTTTT; v_call: TRBV4-1; clone_size: many; j_call: TRBJ1-4; d_call: TRBD1
cdr3_aa: CASSGQGLGKETQYF; cdr3_nt: TGTGCCAGCAGTGGACAGGGTTTGGGAAAAGAGACCCAGTACTTC; v_call: TRBV2; clone_size: once; j_call: TRBJ2-5; d_call: TRBD1
cdr3_aa: CASSIAGSGNTIYF; cdr3_nt: TGTGCCAGTAGTATAGCAGGGTCTGGAAACACCATATATTTT; v_call: TRBV19; clone_size: NA; j_call: TRBJ1-3; d_call: NA
cdr3_aa: CASRPSQGATGELFF; cdr3_nt: TGTGCCAGCAGGCCATCACAGGGTGCAACCGGGGAGCTGTTTTTT; v_call: TRBV6-4; clone_size: NA; j_call: TRBJ2-2; d_call: NA
cdr3_aa: CASSFTSGTGNRSPLHF; cdr3_nt: TGTGCCAGCAGCTTTACGTCCGGGACAGGCAATCGGTCACCCCTCCACTTT; v_call: TRBV7-9; clone_size: once; j_call: TRBJ1-6; d_call: TRBD1